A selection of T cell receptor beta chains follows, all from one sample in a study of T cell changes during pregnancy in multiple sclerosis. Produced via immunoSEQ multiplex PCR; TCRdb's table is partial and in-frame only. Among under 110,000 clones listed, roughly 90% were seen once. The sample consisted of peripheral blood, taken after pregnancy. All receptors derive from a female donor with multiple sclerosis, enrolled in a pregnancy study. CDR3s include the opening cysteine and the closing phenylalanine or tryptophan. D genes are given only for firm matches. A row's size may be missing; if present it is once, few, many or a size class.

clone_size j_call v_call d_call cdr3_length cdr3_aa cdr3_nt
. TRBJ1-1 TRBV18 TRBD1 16 CASSATGVFGKTEAFF TGTGCCAGCTCAGCGACAGGGGTATTCGGTAAGACTGAAGCTTTCTTT
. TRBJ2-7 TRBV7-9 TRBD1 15 CASSPGTGGFEEQYF TGTGCCAGCAGCCCAGGGACAGGGGGATTTGAAGAGCAGTACTTC
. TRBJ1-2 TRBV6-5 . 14 CASSLMGEGNGYTF TGTGCCAGCAGTTTAATGGGGGAGGGAAATGGCTACACCTTC
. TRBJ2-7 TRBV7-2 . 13 CASSLDRNYEQYF TGTGCCAGCAGCTTGGACAGAAACTACGAGCAGTACTTC
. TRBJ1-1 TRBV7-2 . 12 CASAGQNGKAFF TGTGCCAGCGCCGGGCAGAACGGGAAAGCTTTCTTT
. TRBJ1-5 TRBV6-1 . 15 CASSVTGTVNQPQHF TGTGCCAGCAGTGTCACCGGGACTGTAAATCAGCCCCAGCATTTT
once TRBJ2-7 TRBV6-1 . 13 CASMEGLSYEQYF TGTGCCAGCATGGAGGGGCTCTCCTACGAGCAGTACTTC
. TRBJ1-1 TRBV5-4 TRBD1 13 CASSSGQGPEAFF TGTGCCAGCAGCTCGGGACAGGGACCTGAAGCTTTCTTT
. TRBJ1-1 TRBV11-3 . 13 CASSSDSTNEAFF TGTGCCAGCAGCTCTGACAGTACTAACGAAGCTTTCTTT
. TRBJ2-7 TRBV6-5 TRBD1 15 CASSSGGQGSNEQYF TGTGCCAGCAGTTCGGGGGGACAGGGTAGTAACGAGCAGTACTTC
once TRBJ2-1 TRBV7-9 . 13 CASSRTGVPEQFF TGTGCCAGCAGCCGGACTGGGGTTCCTGAGCAGTTCTTC
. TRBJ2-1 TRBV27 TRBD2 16 CASSSLTSGGDNEQFF TGTGCCAGCAGTAGCCTCACTAGCGGGGGGGACAATGAGCAGTTCTTC
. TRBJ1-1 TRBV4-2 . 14 CASSQERVNTEAFF TGTGCCAGCAGCCAAGAGCGGGTGAACACTGAAGCTTTCTTT
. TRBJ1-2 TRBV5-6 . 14 CASSPPVSVYGYTF TGTGCCAGCAGCCCACCTGTTTCGGTCTATGGCTACACCTTC
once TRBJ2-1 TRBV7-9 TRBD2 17 CASSIPAGTSGYNEQFF TGTGCCAGCAGCATTCCCGCGGGGACTAGCGGCTACAATGAGCAGTTCTTC
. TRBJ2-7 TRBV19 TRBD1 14 CASSPGQSLSGQYF TGTGCCAGTAGTCCGGGACAGTCTTTATCCGGGCAGTACTTC
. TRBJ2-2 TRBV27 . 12 CASSFSTGELFF TGTGCCAGCAGTTTCTCGACCGGGGAGCTGTTTTTT
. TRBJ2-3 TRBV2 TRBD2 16 CASSEIGLAAIDTQYF TGTGCCAGCAGTGAAATAGGCCTAGCGGCGATTGATACGCAGTATTTT
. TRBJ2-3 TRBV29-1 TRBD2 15 CSVDPLAGPTDTQYF TGCAGCGTTGATCCCCTAGCGGGACCCACAGATACGCAGTATTTT
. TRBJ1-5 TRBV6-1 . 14 CASSHSGGNQPQHF TGTGCCAGCAGCCATTCAGGGGGCAATCAGCCCCAGCATTTT
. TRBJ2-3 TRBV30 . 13 CAWSKLNTDTQYF TGTGCCTGGAGTAAGCTTAACACAGATACGCAGTATTTT
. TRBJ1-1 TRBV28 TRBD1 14 CASSLTAVDRGLFF TGTGCCAGCAGTTTAACAGCTGTGGACAGGGGACTTTTCTTT
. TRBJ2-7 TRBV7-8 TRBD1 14 CASSNRDSPYEQYF TGTGCCAGCAGCAACCGGGACAGCCCCTACGAGCAGTACTTC
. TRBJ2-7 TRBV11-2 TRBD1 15 CASKGGTGVTYEQYF TGTGCCAGCAAAGGCGGGACAGGGGTGACCTACGAGCAGTACTTC
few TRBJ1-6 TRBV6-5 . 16 CASSYRPGQGNSPLHF TGTGCCAGCAGTTACCGCCCGGGCCAGGGGAATTCACCCCTCCACTTT
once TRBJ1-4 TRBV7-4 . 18 CASSSLTGQPEACEKLFF TGTGCCAGCAGCTCGCTAACAGGGCAGCCTGAAGCTTGTGAAAAACTGTTTTTT
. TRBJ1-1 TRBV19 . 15 CASSIDGSSNTEAFF TGTGCCAGTAGTATAGATGGGAGTTCTAACACTGAAGCTTTCTTT
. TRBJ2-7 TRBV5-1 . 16 CASSLWSWESSYEQYF TGCGCCAGCAGCTTGTGGTCTTGGGAGAGCTCCTACGAGCAGTACTTC
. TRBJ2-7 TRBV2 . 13 CASRAGYLYEQYF TGTGCCAGCAGGGCAGGTTACCTCTACGAGCAGTACTTC
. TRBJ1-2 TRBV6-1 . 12 CASRRGKNGYTF TGTGCCAGCAGGCGGGGGAAGAATGGCTACACCTTC
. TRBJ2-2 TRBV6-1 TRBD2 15 CASRGAGGRTGELFF TGTGCCAGCAGAGGAGCGGGAGGACGTACCGGGGAGCTGTTTTTT
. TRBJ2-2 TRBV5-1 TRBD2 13 CASSPGLAGELFF TGCGCCAGCAGCCCTGGACTAGCCGGGGAGCTGTTTTTT
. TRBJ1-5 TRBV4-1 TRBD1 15 CASSHRQGSNQPQHF TGCGCCAGCAGCCATAGACAGGGTAGCAATCAGCCCCAGCATTTT
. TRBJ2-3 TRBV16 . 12 CASSPFSDTQYF TGTGCCAGCAGCCCCTTTTCAGATACGCAGTATTTT
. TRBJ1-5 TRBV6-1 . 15 CASSKAGESNQPQHF TGTGCCAGCAGCAAAGCAGGGGAAAGCAATCAGCCCCAGCATTTT
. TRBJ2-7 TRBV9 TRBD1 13 CASSVEGQGPISF TGTGCCAGCAGCGTAGAGGGACAGGGGCCTATTTCCTTC
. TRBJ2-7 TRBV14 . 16 CASSQRGRGGSYEQYF TGTGCCAGCAGCCAAAGGGGAAGGGGGGGCTCCTACGAGCAGTACTTC
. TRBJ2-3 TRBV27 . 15 CASSLWTTSADTQYF TGTGCCAGCAGTTTATGGACAACATCGGCAGATACGCAGTATTTT
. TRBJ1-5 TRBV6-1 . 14 CASSLYSQYQPQHF TGTGCCAGCAGTCTGTACAGTCAGTATCAGCCCCAGCATTTT
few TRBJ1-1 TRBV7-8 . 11 CASSLLSEAFF TGTGCCAGCAGCTTACTCTCTGAAGCTTTCTTT
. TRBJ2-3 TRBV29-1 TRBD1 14 CSASKTGGPDTQYF TGCAGCGCCTCAAAAACAGGGGGCCCAGATACGCAGTATTTT